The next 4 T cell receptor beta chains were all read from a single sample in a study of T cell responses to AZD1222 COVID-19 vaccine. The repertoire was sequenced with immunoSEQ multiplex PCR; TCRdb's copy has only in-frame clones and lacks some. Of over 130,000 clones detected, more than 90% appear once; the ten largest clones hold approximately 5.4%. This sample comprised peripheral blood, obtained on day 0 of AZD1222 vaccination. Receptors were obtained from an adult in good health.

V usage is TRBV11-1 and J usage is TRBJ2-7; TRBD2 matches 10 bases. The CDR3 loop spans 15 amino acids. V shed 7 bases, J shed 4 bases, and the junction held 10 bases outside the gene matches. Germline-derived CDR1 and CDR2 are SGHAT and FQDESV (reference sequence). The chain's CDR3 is CASTIAGGLNYEQYF. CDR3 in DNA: TGTGCCAGCACAATAGCGGGAGGATTAAATTACGAGCAGTACTTC.

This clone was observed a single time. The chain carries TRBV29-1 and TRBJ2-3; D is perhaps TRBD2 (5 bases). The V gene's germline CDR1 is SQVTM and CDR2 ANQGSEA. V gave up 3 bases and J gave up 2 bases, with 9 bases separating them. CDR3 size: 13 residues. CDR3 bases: TGCAGCGTTGATGCCGGGGTCACAGATACGCAGTATTTT. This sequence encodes CSVDAGVTDTQYF.

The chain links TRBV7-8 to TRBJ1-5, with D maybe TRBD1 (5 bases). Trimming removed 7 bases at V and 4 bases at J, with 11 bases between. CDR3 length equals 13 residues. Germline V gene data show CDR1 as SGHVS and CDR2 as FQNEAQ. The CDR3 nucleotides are TGTGCCAGCAACCAGGGTTTTAATCAGCCCCAGCATTTT. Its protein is CASNQGFNQPQHF.

In nucleotides, the CDR3 is TGCAGTGCTAATCGACAGGGAGAAGCTTTCTTT. The encoded protein is CSANRQGEAFF. V usage is TRBV20-1 and J usage is TRBJ1-1; 7 bases map to TRBD1. V gave up 4 bases and J gave up 8 bases; unmatched junction bases: 4. The CDR3 length is 11 residues. Germline CDR1 and CDR2: DFQATT and SNEGSKA (reference sequence).